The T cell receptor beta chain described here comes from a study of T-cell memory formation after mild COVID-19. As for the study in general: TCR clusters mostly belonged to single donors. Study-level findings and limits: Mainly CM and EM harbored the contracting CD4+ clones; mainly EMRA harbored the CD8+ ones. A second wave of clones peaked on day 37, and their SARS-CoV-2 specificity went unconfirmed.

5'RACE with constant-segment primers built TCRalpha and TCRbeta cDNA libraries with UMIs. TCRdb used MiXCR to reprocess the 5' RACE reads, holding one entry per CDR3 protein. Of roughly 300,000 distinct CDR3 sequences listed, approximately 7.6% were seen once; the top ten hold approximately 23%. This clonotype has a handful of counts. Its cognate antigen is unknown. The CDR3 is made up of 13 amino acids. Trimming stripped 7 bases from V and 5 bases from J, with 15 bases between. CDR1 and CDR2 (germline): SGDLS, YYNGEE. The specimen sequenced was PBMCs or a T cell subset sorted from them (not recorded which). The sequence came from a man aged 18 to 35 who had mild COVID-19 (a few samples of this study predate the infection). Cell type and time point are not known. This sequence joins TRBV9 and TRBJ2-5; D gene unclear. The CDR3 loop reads CASVGRGSETQYF. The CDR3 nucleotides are TGTGCCAGCGTTGGACGAGGATCTGAGACCCAGTACTTC.